Each of the 12 T cell receptor beta chains below was sequenced from the same sample in a study of human T cells and chemical hapten exposure. Time point noted: patch test 2, 6 weeks after DPC sensitization. Treatment: therapeutic diphenylcyclopropenone sensitization with weekly scalp DPC. A single record per CDR3 protein comes from TCRdb applying MiXCR to the RACE reads. The table shows nearly 55,000 distinct CDR3 sequences, with around 9.5% occurring only once. The sequenced sample was whole blood, obtained in connection with sensitization to the hapten diphenylcyclopropenone (DPC). The source of these receptors is a woman in her fifties or sixties with alopecia areata. Some clones in this sample may be carry-over from other donors' samples.

This sequence joins TRBV6-1 and TRBJ1-5, with D perhaps matching TRBD1 (5 bases). V lost 2 bases and J 7 bases, leaving 9 bases between the germline ends. Germline CDR1 and CDR2: MNHNS and SASEGT. The length of the CDR3 is 13 residues. The CDR3 is CASSERAGQPQHF. In nucleotides, the CDR3 is TGTGCCAGCAGTGAACGGGCAGGGCAGCCCCAGCATTTT.

This clonotype was seen only a few times. The chain is built from TRBV5-1 and TRBJ2-1, with D unclear. The germline CDR1 and CDR2 sequences are SGHRS and YFSETQ. The CDR3 has 15 amino acids. V lost 7 bases and J 6 bases, leaving 20 bases between the germline ends. CDR3 bases: TGCGCCAGCCGCGGCGATGAGACCAGGAGCAATGAGCAGTTCTTC. This sequence encodes CASRGDETRSNEQFF.

This clonotype showed up many times. The rearrangement links TRBV4-3 to TRBJ1-1; TRBD1 aligns across 10 bases. Germline V gene data show CDR1 as LGHNA and CDR2 as YSLEER. The CDR3 spans 16 residues. The J segment lost 7 bases and the V segment lost 1 base, leaving 9 bases of the junction unmatched. The CDR3 DNA sequence: TGCGCCAGCAGCCAAGGACTCCCGGGACAGGGGTTTGAAGCTTTCTTT. Its translation: CASSQGLPGQGFEAFF.

About this clonotype: This may come from a read error, since a much larger clone is one base off. The rearrangement joins TRBV6-4 to TRBJ1-1; D remains unclear. V was cut by 4 bases and J by 4 bases, with 13 bases left in between. The CDR3 runs 14 residues. Germline assignment: CDR1 MRHNA and CDR2 SNTAGT. The CDR3 sequence is CASSVTLMITEAFF. The CDR3 DNA reads as TGTGCCAGCAGTGTAACTCTGATGATCACTGAAGCTTTCTTT.

This clonotype was observed a few times. This rearrangement joins TRBV29-1 to TRBJ2-1; D is possibly TRBD2 (5 bases). The CDR3 is 13 residues long. V shed 3 bases and J shed 10 bases, with 16 bases lying between them. From germline, CDR1 is SQVTM and CDR2 ANQGSEA. The CDR3 sequence is CSVETGREGEQFF. Here the CDR3 DNA reads TGCAGCGTTGAGACGGGCCGCGAGGGCGAGCAGTTCTTC.

The gene calls are TRBV12-3 or TRBV12-4 and TRBJ2-7; TRBD1 agrees at 7 bases. With 5 bases clipped from V and 7 bases from J, the junction kept 11 bases outside the gene matches. This CDR3 region has 14 residues. The CDR3 bases are TGTGCCAGCAGTCCCGCAGACAGGGTAGAGGAGCAGTACTTC. This encodes CASSPADRVEEQYF.

The CDR3 DNA reads as TGTGCCAGCAGCTTAGTGGGTAGCGGCCCCACAGATACGCAGTATTTT. Amino acids: CASSLVGSGPTDTQYF. V usage is TRBV7-2 and J usage is TRBJ2-3; a weak D match, TRBD2 (6 bases). The CDR3 sequence is 16 residues long. Germline values: CDR1 SGHTA, CDR2 FQGNSA. Trimming removed 1 base at V and 2 bases at J, with 13 bases between.

This clonotype was observed a few times. The chain employs TRBV28 and TRBJ1-5, with no clear D. Trimming cost V 7 bases and J 0 bases, with 28 bases left between them. The CDR3 extends over 20 amino acids. Germline V CDR1 and CDR2: MDHEN, SYDVKM. CDR3 bases: TGTGCCAGCACTGATCCATTCTCTGCGGACGCGGCGTATAGCAATCAGCCCCAGCATTTT. It specifies CASTDPFSADAAYSNQPQHF.

This clonotype was seen a handful of times. The chain carries TRBV20-1 and TRBJ2-3; TRBD1 is a possible D gene (8 bases). V was cut by 5 bases and J by 8 bases, with 23 bases left in between. The CDR3 covers 15 residues. Germline CDR1 DFQATT, CDR2 SNEGSKA (reference sequence). The CDR3 region is CSAPRAGETGATQYF. In nucleotides, the CDR3 is TGCAGTGCTCCTCGCGCGGGGGAGACAGGGGCTACGCAGTATTTT.

This clonotype was picked up many times. V and J are TRBV7-9 and TRBJ2-3; TRBD2 might be the D (7 bases). This CDR3 contains 14 residues. Germline loops: CDR1 SEHNR, CDR2 FQNEAQ (reference sequence). Between the trimmed V and J ends, which lost 11 bases and 4 bases, there was a span of 19 bases. In nucleotides, the CDR3 is TGTGCCGTCGAGAGGGGGGGCCAACCAGATACGCAGTATTTT. Encoded protein: CAVERGGQPDTQYF.

This clonotype was observed many times. The V call is TRBV29-1, the J call TRBJ2-7; 10 nucleotides match TRBD2. Trimming removed 6 bases from V and 6 bases from J; junction bases left unmatched: 8. The germline V gene has CDR1 SQVTM and CDR2 ANQGSEA. The CDR3 length is 13 residues. The CDR3 loop is CSVTSGKSLEQYF. The CDR3 nucleotides are TGCAGCGTCACTAGCGGGAAATCCCTCGAGCAGTACTTC.

With regard to this clonotype: The conserved final phenylalanine or tryptophan is absent from the CDR3, which likely points to a read error. The chain has TRBV29-1 and TRBJ1-1; D gene uncertain. Germline CDR1 SQVTM, CDR2 ANQGSEA. Between the trimmed V and J ends, which lost 7 bases and 4 bases, there was a span of 10 bases. The CDR3 loop spans 11 amino acids. DNA of the CDR3: TGCAGCGCCCGCTGGGGCACTGAAGCTTTCGTT. Translated, it gives CSARWGTEAFV.